These 13 T cell receptor beta chains originate from one sample sequenced in a study of shared clonotypes between healthy human individuals. Method: immunoSEQ multiplex PCR; TCRdb's copy keeps in-frame clones and lacks some. The sample has about 960,000 clones, more than 75% seen once. Source material: memory CD4+ T cells sorted from blood. Subset indicated: CD45RA-negative fraction. The source of these receptors is a man aged 18-30 years in good health.

As regards this clone: Within the sample, other DNA sequences also encode this same CDR3. This sequence joins TRBV7-9 and TRBJ2-3; D is unresolved. The V gene's germline CDR1 is SEHNR and CDR2 FQNEAQ (reference sequence). With 5 bases removed from V and 4 bases from J, the gap between germline ends came to 4 bases. This CDR3 is built from 11 residues. CDR3 in DNA: TGTGCCAGCAGCAGGGCAGATACGCAGTATTTT. It yields the protein CASSRADTQYF.

This chain links TRBV2 with TRBJ2-7, with TRBD2 matching over 9 bases. CDR1 is SNHLY, CDR2 FYNNEI, per germline. The CDR3 runs to 13 residues. V gave up 6 bases and J gave up 6 bases; unmatched junction bases: 6. The CDR3 nucleotides are TGTGCCAGCAGCGTCCTAGCGGGATCCGAGCAGTACTTC. Its translation is CASSVLAGSEQYF.

The chain joins TRBV19 to TRBJ2-1; TRBD2 aligns across 8 bases. Germline V gene data show CDR1 as LNHDA and CDR2 as SQIVND (reference sequence). The CDR3 sequence is 15 residues long. V lost 5 bases, J lost 6 bases, and 9 bases stayed unmatched. This CDR3 is CASSEPGGRTNEQFF. Written as DNA, the CDR3 is TGTGCCAGTAGTGAGCCGGGCGGGAGGACCAATGAGCAGTTCTTC.

This chain links TRBV30 with TRBJ1-4, with D perhaps TRBD1 (5 bases). Trimming cost V 0 bases and J 8 bases, with 19 bases left between them. Germline CDR1 GTSNPN, CDR2 SVGIG (reference sequence). This CDR3 spans 16 amino acids. DNA of the CDR3: TGTGCCTGGAGTGTAGGGGTTAGGCCCCTGGGCGAAAAACTGTTTTTT. This translates into CAWSVGVRPLGEKLFF. Full variable domain (rest looked up from reference TRBV30 and TRBJ1-4): SQTIHQWPATLVQPVGSPLSLECTVEGTSNPNLYWYRQAAGRGLQLLFYSVGIGQISSEVPQNLSASRPQDRQFILSSKKLLLSDSGFYLCAWSVGVRPLGEKLFFGSGTQLSVL.

This clone appeared once. This chain joins TRBV14 and TRBJ1-2; possibly TRBD1 for D (5 bases). The germline CDR1 and CDR2 sequences are SGHDN and FVKESK. The germline V and J ends were trimmed by 1 base and 4 bases, with 16 bases remaining between them. The CDR3 totals 16 residues. This CDR3 reads CASSQGGVGAFYGYTF. The CDR3, as DNA: TGTGCCAGCAGCCAAGGTGGGGTAGGGGCCTTCTATGGCTACACCTTC.

J is TRBJ1-1 and V is TRBV6-1; 8 bases are a match to TRBD1. The J segment lost 0 bases and the V segment lost 7 bases, leaving 7 bases of the junction unmatched. From germline, CDR1 is MNHNS and CDR2 SASEGT. The CDR3 sequence is 15 residues long. This chain's CDR3 is CASTVQGGMNTEAFF. In nucleotides, the CDR3 is TGTGCCAGCACTGTACAGGGGGGGATGAACACTGAAGCTTTCTTT.

CDR3 DNA sequence: TGTGCCTGGGGGACATTTAACACTGAAGCTTTCTTT. Its protein product is CAWGTFNTEAFF. This chain connects TRBV30 to TRBJ1-1; TRBD1 might be the D (6 bases). The CDR3 contains 12 residues. CDR1 is GTSNPN, CDR2 SVGIG, per germline (reference sequence). V dropped 5 bases and J dropped 2 bases, with 9 bases sitting between them.

The chain has TRBV5-8 and TRBJ1-2; 8 nucleotides match TRBD1. This CDR3 comprises 14 residues. Looked up from germline, CDR1 is SGHTS and CDR2 is YDEGEE. Trimming cost V 4 bases and J 8 bases; bases outside gene matches: 10. The CDR3 reads CASSKRDRTQGYTF. CDR3 DNA: TGTGCCAGCAGCAAACGGGACAGGACGCAAGGCTACACCTTC.

The chain uses TRBV29-1 and TRBJ1-5, with TRBD1 matching 7 bases. With 6 bases clipped from V and 1 base from J, the junction kept 3 bases outside the gene matches. Germline loops: CDR1 SQVTM, CDR2 ANQGSEA. This CDR3 has 13 residues. DNA for the CDR3: TGCAGCGTGACGACAGGGAGCAATCAGCCCCAGCATTTT. It translates to CSVTTGSNQPQHF.

This chain connects TRBV2 to TRBJ2-3; 10 bases fit TRBD2. This CDR3 has 16 residues. Germline CDR1 reads SNHLY; CDR2 reads FYNNEI. Losses at the gene ends were 3 bases for V and 2 bases for J; bases not matched to a gene: 5. The CDR3 reads CASSDLAGAYTDTQYF. In DNA, the CDR3 is TGTGCCAGCAGTGATCTAGCGGGGGCATACACAGATACGCAGTATTTT. Full variable domain (missing parts from reference TRBV2 and TRBJ2-3): EPEVTQTPSHQVTQMGQEVILRCVPISNHLYFYWYRQILGQKVEFLVSFYNNEISEKSEIFDDQFSVERPDGSNFTLKIRSTKLEDSAMYFCASSDLAGAYTDTQYFGPGTRLTVL.

The V call is TRBV19, the J call TRBJ2-5; D is unclear. CDR3 size: 12 residues. Germline lookup yields CDR1 LNHDA and CDR2 SQIVND (reference sequence). The V end lost 6 bases, the J end lost 5 bases, and 10 bases lay between the germline ends. The CDR3 nucleotides are TGTGCCAGTAGCCGGAGTCGGGAGACCCAGTACTTC. Its protein is CASSRSRETQYF. Filled out from reference TRBV19 and TRBJ2-5, the complete variable domain reads DGGITQSPKYLFRKEGQNVTLSCEQNLNHDAMYWYRQDPGQGLRLIYYSQIVNDFQKGDIAEGYSVSREKKESFPLTVTSAQKNPTAFYLCASSRSRETQYFGPGTRLLVL.

The genes are TRBV7-2 and TRBJ1-2; D perhaps matches TRBD1 (6 bases). V lost 5 bases and J lost 2, with 18 bases in between. Germline CDR1 and CDR2: SGHTA and FQGNSA. The CDR3 is 16 residues long. CDR3 DNA sequence: TGTGCCAGCAGCCTCTCGGACAGCCCAGGGAACTATGGCTACACCTTC. Translated: CASSLSDSPGNYGYTF.

This chain links TRBV6-5 with TRBJ1-6; no clear D gene. The V gene lost 6 bases and the J gene lost 2 bases, with 11 bases spanning the gap. Germline CDR1 MNHEY, CDR2 SVGAGI. The CDR3 totals 15 residues. The CDR3 DNA reads as TGTGCCAGCAGCCCCGGTGTGACCTATAATTCACCCCTCCACTTT. It is translated as CASSPGVTYNSPLHF.